This record looks at one T cell receptor beta chain sequence and its context. Its antigen is unidentified. The data originate from a study of blood T cells in healthy people across ages. CDR1 is SGHRS, CDR2 YFSETQ, per germline. The CDR3 sequence is 16 residues long. Trimming removed 1 base from V and 1 base from J; junction bases left unmatched: 4. Study-level points and caveats: PBMCs left unsorted prevented a conclusive naive versus antigen-experienced comparison.

The second PCR ran about 7 to 12 cycles with a sample-barcoded 5' primer and J-beta primers. TCRdb independently ran MiXCR on the 5' RACE reads; one entry per CDR3 protein. Counted here are approximately 2,000,000 distinct CDR3 sequences, more than 35% occurring once; the ten biggest clones make up 23%. The sequenced sample was blood. The rearrangement uses TRBV5-1 and TRBJ2-5; 10 nucleotides align to TRBD1. This TCR was sampled from a human donor in good health. This CDR3 is CASSLRDRGVQETQYF. CDR3 nucleotides: TGCGCCAGCAGCTTGCGGGACAGGGGAGTCCAAGAGACCCAGTACTTC.